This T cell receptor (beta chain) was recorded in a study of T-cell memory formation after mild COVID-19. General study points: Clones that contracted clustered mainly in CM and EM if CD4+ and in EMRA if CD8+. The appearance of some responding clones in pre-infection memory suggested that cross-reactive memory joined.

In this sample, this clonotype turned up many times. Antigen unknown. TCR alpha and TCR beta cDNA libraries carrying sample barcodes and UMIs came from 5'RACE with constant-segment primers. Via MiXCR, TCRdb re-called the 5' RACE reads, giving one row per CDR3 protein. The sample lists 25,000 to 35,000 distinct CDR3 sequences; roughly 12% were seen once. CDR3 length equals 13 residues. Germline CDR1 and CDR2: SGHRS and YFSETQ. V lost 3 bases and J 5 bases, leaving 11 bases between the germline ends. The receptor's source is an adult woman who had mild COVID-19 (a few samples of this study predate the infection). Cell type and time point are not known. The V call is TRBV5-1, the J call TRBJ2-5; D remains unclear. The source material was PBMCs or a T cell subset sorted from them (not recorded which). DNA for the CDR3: TGCGCCAGCAGCTATCTAAAGACGGAGACCCAGTACTTC. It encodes CASSYLKTETQYF.